This T cell receptor beta chain was recorded in a study of cytomegalovirus exposure and HLA in healthy donors. Findings and limits, study-wide: Per a later analysis, 15,000 to 20,000 TCR beta sequences showed association with HLA alleles at 0.05 false discovery rate.

Notes on this clone: Its target is not known.

Primers: 60 Vbeta forward and 13 Jbeta reverse. This table comes from immunoSEQ multiplex PCR, and its TCRdb copy is limited to in-frame clones, with some not included. The ten most abundant clones cover under 2% of a sample with under 40,000 clones. With 7 bases removed from V and 0 bases from J, the gap between germline ends came to 12 bases. Germline values: CDR1 SNHLY, CDR2 FYNNEI. The CDR3 spans 14 residues. The J gene is TRBJ1-1, the V gene TRBV2, with a tentative D call TRBD1 (6 bases). Sequenced sample: PBMCs. The source is a middle-aged woman in good health and CMV-seropositive. This CDR3 is CASISGQLNTEAFF. Here the CDR3 DNA reads TGTGCCAGCATTTCTGGACAGCTGAACACTGAAGCTTTCTTT.